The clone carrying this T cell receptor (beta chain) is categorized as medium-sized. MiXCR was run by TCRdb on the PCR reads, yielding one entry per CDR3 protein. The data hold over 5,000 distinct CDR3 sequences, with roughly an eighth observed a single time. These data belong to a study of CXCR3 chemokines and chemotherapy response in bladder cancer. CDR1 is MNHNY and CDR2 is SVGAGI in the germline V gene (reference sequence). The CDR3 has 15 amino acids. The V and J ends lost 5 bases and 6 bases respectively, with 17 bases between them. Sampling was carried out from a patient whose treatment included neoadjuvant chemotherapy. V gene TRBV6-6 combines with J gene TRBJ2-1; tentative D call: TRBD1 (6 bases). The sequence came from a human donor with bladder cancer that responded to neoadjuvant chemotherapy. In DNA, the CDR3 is TGTGCCAGCAGTGTCAGGGGCGGCAGGGTCAATGAGCAGTTCTTC. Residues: CASSVRGGRVNEQFF.